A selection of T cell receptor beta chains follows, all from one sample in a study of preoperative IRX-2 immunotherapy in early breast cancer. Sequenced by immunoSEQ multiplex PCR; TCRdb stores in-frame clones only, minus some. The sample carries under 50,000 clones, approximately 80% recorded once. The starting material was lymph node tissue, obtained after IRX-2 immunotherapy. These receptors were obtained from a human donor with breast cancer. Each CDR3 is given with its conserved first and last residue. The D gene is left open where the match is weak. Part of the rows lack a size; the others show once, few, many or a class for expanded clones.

CASSLDLPYEQYF | TGTGCCAGCAGCTTAGATCTTCCTTACGAGCAGTACTTC | TRBV7-4 | - | - | TRBJ2-7
CASSLAGSGDNTEAFF | TGTGCCAGCAGCTTAGCGGGTTCAGGGGACAACACTGAAGCTTTCTTT | TRBV7-7 | - | - | TRBJ1-1
CASSYSGEGFSPLHF | TGTGCCAGCAGTTACTCTGGGGAGGGCTTTTCACCCCTCCACTTT | TRBV6-8 | - | - | TRBJ1-6
CASSPIGLFYEQYF | TGTGCCAGCAGCCCGATCGGACTATTCTACGAGCAGTACTTC | TRBV14 | - | - | TRBJ2-7
CASSESLKTYYNEQFF | TGCGCCAGCAGTGAGTCCCTAAAGACATACTACAATGAGCAGTTCTTC | TRBV10-2 | - | - | TRBJ2-1
CASSIVMGVNQPQHF | TGTGCCAGTAGTATAGTGATGGGCGTTAATCAGCCCCAGCATTTT | TRBV19 | - | - | TRBJ1-5
CASSQSYGGVHEQYF | TGTGCCAGCAGCCAATCCTACGGGGGGGTCCACGAGCAGTACTTC | TRBV14 | few | TRBD2 | TRBJ2-7
CATSRDFPGPSSYNEQFF | TGTGCCACCAGCAGAGATTTCCCGGGTCCAAGCTCCTACAATGAGCAGTTCTTC | TRBV15 | - | - | TRBJ2-1
CASSLHGQTGYEQYF | TGTGCCAGCAGCTTACACGGGCAAACGGGATACGAGCAGTACTTC | TRBV7-1 | - | - | TRBJ2-7
CATSRIDGGEQPQHF | TGTGCCACCAGCAGAATTGACGGGGGCGAACAGCCCCAGCATTTT | TRBV15 | - | - | TRBJ1-5
CASSSDRAQFYEQYF | TGTGCCAGCAGCTCCGACAGGGCACAATTTTACGAGCAGTACTTC | TRBV7-5 | - | - | TRBJ2-7
CSVVWRGQGGANVLTF | TGCAGCGTAGTGTGGAGGGGGCAGGGTGGGGCCAACGTCCTGACTTTC | TRBV29-1 | few | - | TRBJ2-6
CASSLGAGGGTGELFF | TGTGCCAGCAGCTTGGGTGCAGGGGGAGGGACCGGGGAGCTGTTTTTT | TRBV11-3 | - | - | TRBJ2-2
CASSRYGTANTEAFF | TGCGCCAGCAGCCGTTACGGGACGGCGAACACTGAAGCTTTCTTT | TRBV5-1 | - | - | TRBJ1-1
CASSPGTGIILGNTIYF | TGTGCCAGCTCCCCAGGGACAGGGATCATTCTCGGAAACACCATATATTTT | TRBV18 | - | TRBD1 | TRBJ1-3
CASSYLGQGYGYIF | TGTGCCAGCAGTTACCTGGGACAGGGATATGGCTACATCTTC | TRBV6-8 | - | TRBD1 | TRBJ1-2
CASSATGVGHGYTF | TGTGCCAGCAGCGCGACAGGGGTAGGCCATGGCTACACCTTC | TRBV28 | - | TRBD1 | TRBJ1-2
CASSLMGEVYNEQFF | TGCGCCAGCAGCTTGATGGGGGAGGTCTACAATGAGCAGTTCTTC | TRBV5-1 | - | - | TRBJ2-1
CASSGGAVGMGSSYNEQFF | TGCGCCAGCAGCGGGGGAGCCGTGGGGATGGGTAGCTCCTACAATGAGCAGTTCTTC | TRBV5-1 | - | - | TRBJ2-1
CASSLNLQETQYF | TGTGCCAGTAGCTTAAATCTCCAAGAGACCCAGTACTTC | TRBV19 | - | - | TRBJ2-5
CASSDAPSSYNEQFF | TGCGCCAGCAGTGATGCCCCCTCCAGTTACAATGAGCAGTTCTTC | TRBV10-2 | - | - | TRBJ2-1
CSAGVKDYGYTF | TGCAGCGCAGGGGTAAAGGACTATGGCTACACCTTC | TRBV29-1 | - | - | TRBJ1-2